Listed here are 28 T cell receptor beta chains from one sample, sequenced in a study of OX40 agonist ivuxolimab in advanced cancers. Libraries were prepared by immunoSEQ multiplex PCR; TCRdb keeps only in-frame clonotypes and omits some of them. The sample records 45,000 to 55,000 clones, 80% to 90% being singletons. Sequencing used CD4+ or CD8+ T cells sorted from blood, obtained in a trial of the OX40 agonist ivuxolimab. The receptor source for this set is an adult with an advanced solid tumor such as melanoma, head and neck, liver or kidney cancer.

This chain joins TRBV5-6 and TRBJ2-2; D is ambiguous. Between the trimmed V and J ends, which lost 2 bases and 6 bases, there was a span of 2 bases. Germline-derived CDR1 and CDR2 are SGHDT and YYEEEE. The CDR3 extends over 11 amino acids. In DNA form, the CDR3 reads TGTGCCAGCAGCTTTGCCGGGGAGCTGTTTTTT. Its translation: CASSFAGELFF.

A few counts support this clone. The rearrangement joins TRBV7-3 to TRBJ2-2, with D unresolved. The V end was cut by 1 base, the J end by 7 bases, with 7 bases between. Germline V gives CDR1 SGHTA, CDR2 FQGTGA. The CDR3 spans 13 residues. CDR3 protein: CASSLSTNGELFF. The DNA of the CDR3 is TGTGCCAGCAGCTTAAGTACCAACGGGGAGCTGTTTTTT.

This clone has more than one count but fewer than ten. V is TRBV7-9 and J is TRBJ1-3; D call uncertain. V was pared by 3 bases and J by 0 bases, with 6 bases between. The V gene's germline CDR1 is SEHNR and CDR2 FQNEAQ (reference sequence). The CDR3 has 14 amino acids. In DNA form, the CDR3 reads TGTGCCAGCAGCTTGCAGGCCTCTGGAAACACCATATATTTT. Translation: CASSLQASGNTIYF.

The V gene is TRBV29-1, the J gene TRBJ1-4; D uncertain. Germline-derived CDR1 and CDR2 are SQVTM and ANQGSEA. CDR3 length: 12 residues. V lost 4 bases to trimming and J lost 8 bases, with 11 bases between them. This CDR3 reads CSVGRNGEKLFF. The CDR3 DNA follows: TGCAGCGTTGGTAGGAATGGGGAAAAACTGTTTTTT.

The chain is built from TRBV19 and TRBJ1-5; no reliable D call. Per germline, CDR1 LNHDA and CDR2 SQIVND (reference sequence). Trimming removed 3 bases at V and 0 bases at J, with 18 bases between. This CDR3 contains 18 residues. The CDR3 protein is CASSIRGGQTYSNQPQHF. The CDR3 region has the DNA TGTGCCAGTAGTATCCGGGGTGGGCAAACCTATAGCAATCAGCCCCAGCATTTT.

The V call is TRBV5-3, the J call TRBJ2-7, with D possibly matching TRBD1 (5 bases). TRBV5-3 is classed as an ORF, of uncertain function. The length of the CDR3 is 13 residues. Deletions cut 4 bases from V and 3 bases from J, with 11 bases between. In nucleotides, the CDR3 is TGTGCCAGAAGCACCAGACAGATCTACGAGCAGTACTTC. Protein product: CARSTRQIYEQYF.

This clone was counted between two and nine times. The genes are TRBV14 and TRBJ2-4; D is possibly TRBD2 (6 bases). This CDR3 contains 15 residues. Trimming took 0 bases from V and 6 from J, leaving 12 bases between them. Germline assignment: CDR1 SGHDN and CDR2 FVKESK. CDR3 region: CASSQESAGLNIQYF. Here the CDR3 DNA reads TGTGCCAGCAGCCAAGAAAGCGCGGGGCTAAACATTCAGTACTTC.

The genes are TRBV5-6 and TRBJ1-4, with D perhaps matching TRBD1 (5 bases). Germline V CDR1 and CDR2: SGHDT, YYEEEE. The CDR3 runs to 16 residues. The germline V and J ends were trimmed by 2 bases and 0 bases, with 11 bases remaining between them. This chain's CDR3 is CASSFRDPATNEKLFF. DNA for the CDR3: TGTGCCAGCAGCTTCAGGGACCCTGCAACTAATGAAAAACTGTTTTTT.

The genes are TRBV19 and TRBJ2-7; a weak D match, TRBD1 (6 bases). The CDR3 runs 14 residues. Trimming left V 5 bases short and J 3 bases short, with 14 bases between. Germline-derived CDR1 and CDR2 are LNHDA and SQIVND (reference sequence). The CDR3, as DNA: TGTGCCAGTAGTCGACAACGGACAGACTACGAGCAGTACTTC. Protein: CASSRQRTDYEQYF.

The chain links TRBV15 to TRBJ2-5; no clear D. This CDR3 is built from 14 residues. CDR1 is LNHNV, CDR2 YYDKDF, per germline (reference sequence). Deletions cut 1 base from V and 5 bases from J, with 11 bases between. CDR3 sequence reads: CATSRADRSETQYF. CDR3 nucleotides: TGTGCCACCAGCAGAGCCGACCGGTCGGAGACCCAGTACTTC.

This clone was seen more than once but under ten times. The chain is built from TRBV29-1 and TRBJ2-2; D is undetermined. Germline V gene data show CDR1 as SQVTM and CDR2 as ANQGSEA. This CDR3 spans 13 amino acids. Between the trimmed V and J ends, which lost 0 bases and 6 bases, there was a span of 8 bases. CDR3 protein: CSVEEMSAGELFF. For the CDR3, the DNA is TGCAGCGTTGAAGAGATGTCAGCCGGGGAGCTGTTTTTT.

The gene calls are TRBV2 and TRBJ2-1; TRBD2 aligns across 10 bases. The CDR3 contains 19 residues. CDR1 and CDR2 from the germline V gene are SNHLY and FYNNEI. Trimming removed 8 bases from V and 0 bases from J; junction bases left unmatched: 16. The CDR3 DNA is TGTGCCAGCCGGCCCACTGGAGCGGGAGGGCCCAGCTCCTACAATGAGCAGTTCTTC. Protein sequence: CASRPTGAGGPSSYNEQFF. Full variable domain (rest looked up from reference TRBV2 and TRBJ2-1): EPEVTQTPSHQVTQMGQEVILRCVPISNHLYFYWYRQILGQKVEFLVSFYNNEISEKSEIFDDQFSVERPDGSNFTLKIRSTKLEDSAMYFCASRPTGAGGPSSYNEQFFGPGTRLTVL.

The V gene is TRBV5-1, the J gene TRBJ2-3, with 8 positions matching TRBD1. With 6 bases clipped from V and 2 bases from J, the junction kept 14 bases outside the gene matches. Germline V gene data show CDR1 as SGHRS and CDR2 as YFSETQ. The CDR3 loop spans 17 amino acids. The CDR3 coding sequence is TGCGCCAGCACACCTAGACCCCCGGGACAGGACACAGATACGCAGTATTTT. Protein sequence: CASTPRPPGQDTDTQYF.

This chain connects TRBV29-1 to TRBJ2-2; TRBD2 matches at 7 bases. The length of the CDR3 is 15 residues. Losses at the gene ends were 5 bases for V and 1 base for J; bases not matched to a gene: 7. Germline V gene data show CDR1 as SQVTM and CDR2 as ANQGSEA. CDR3 residues: CSVRGRALNTGELFF. The DNA of the CDR3 is TGCAGCGTTCGAGGGAGGGCGTTGAACACCGGGGAGCTGTTTTTT.

This clone has a handful of counts. V and J are TRBV5-1 and TRBJ2-5; 10 bases are shared with TRBD1. Trimming cost V 2 bases and J 6 bases; bases outside gene matches: 4. The CDR3 contains 14 residues. CDR1 and CDR2 (germline): SGHRS, YFSETQ. CDR3 coding DNA: TGCGCCAGCAGCTTTGGGACAGGGGCGCAGACCCAGTACTTC. Its protein product is CASSFGTGAQTQYF. The entire variable domain, with the rest obtained from reference TRBV5-1 and TRBJ2-5, is as follows: KAGVTQTPRYLIKTRGQQVTLSCSPISGHRSVSWYQQTPGQGLQFLFEYFSETQRNKGNFPGRFSGRQFSNSRSEMNVSTLELGDSALYLCASSFGTGAQTQYFGPGTRLLVL.

The J gene is TRBJ2-1, the V gene TRBV6-1; tentatively, D is TRBD2 (5 bases). V gave up 1 base and J gave up 9 bases, with 16 bases separating them. Germline values: CDR1 MNHNS, CDR2 SASEGT. This CDR3 spans 15 amino acids. In nucleotides, the CDR3 is TGTGCCAGCAGTGAAGTGGGTAGGGAGAATAGTGAGCAGTTCTTC. This gives the protein CASSEVGRENSEQFF.

The V gene is TRBV2, the J gene TRBJ1-4; 11 bases align to TRBD1. This CDR3 spans 17 amino acids. Germline V CDR1 and CDR2: SNHLY, FYNNEI. With 6 bases clipped from V and 0 bases from J, the junction kept 6 bases outside the gene matches. In nucleotides, the CDR3 is TGTGCCAGCAGCCAGGGACAGGGGGACGCAACTAATGAAAAACTGTTTTTT. Its protein product is CASSQGQGDATNEKLFF.

V and J are TRBV27 and TRBJ1-4, with 10 bases lining up with TRBD1. The ends lost 8 bases at V and 4 bases at J; junction bases unmatched: 13. The germline V gene encodes CDR1 MNHEY and CDR2 SMNVEV (reference sequence). This CDR3 contains 17 residues. CDR3: CASLSWRDRGDNEKLFF. The CDR3 region has the DNA TGTGCCAGCTTATCCTGGAGGGACAGGGGCGATAATGAAAAACTGTTTTTT.

The rearrangement links TRBV7-9 to TRBJ2-1; 9 positions agree with TRBD2. The CDR3 is made up of 15 amino acids. Germline V CDR1 and CDR2: SEHNR, FQNEAQ (reference sequence). The junction had 7 bases not matched to a gene; V was cut back by 4 bases and J by 6 bases. The CDR3 DNA reads TGTGCCAGCAGCTCCTCCGGGACTAGCTTCAATGAGCAGTTCTTC. Its translation: CASSSSGTSFNEQFF. The variable domain in full, with the rest retrieved from reference TRBV7-9 and TRBJ2-1, is DTGVSQNPRHKITKRGQNVTFRCDPISEHNRLYWYRQTLGQGPEFLTYFQNEAQLEKSRLLSDRFSAERPKGSFSTLEIQRTEQGDSAMYLCASSSSGTSFNEQFFGPGTRLTVL.

The chain uses TRBV28 and TRBJ1-1; D not resolved. This CDR3 comprises 12 residues. Per germline, CDR1 MDHEN and CDR2 SYDVKM. Deletions cut 3 bases from V and 3 bases from J, with 5 bases between. The CDR3 nucleotides are TGTGCCAGCAGTTTGGGAGACACTGAAGCTTTCTTT. Encoded protein: CASSLGDTEAFF.

The chain combines TRBV19 with TRBJ1-1; D remains unclear. The CDR3 sequence is 15 residues long. Germline V gene lookup returns CDR1 LNHDA and CDR2 SQIVND (reference sequence). Trimming shortened V by 7 bases and J by 2 bases, and 17 bases separated the two germline ends. The CDR3 protein is CASTPRGGSNTEAFF. The CDR3 DNA is TGTGCCAGTACTCCTCGCGGAGGGTCAAACACTGAAGCTTTCTTT.

This clone was counted a few times. The rearrangement uses TRBV4-2 and TRBJ1-3; the D is unclear. This CDR3 contains 15 residues. In germline, CDR1 is LGHNA, CDR2 YNFKEQ. Deletions cut 0 bases from V and 2 bases from J, with 8 bases between. The CDR3 loop is CASSQDPQAGNTIYF. The CDR3 DNA reads as TGTGCCAGCAGCCAAGATCCGCAAGCTGGAAACACCATATATTTT.

This clone was seen a single time. V gene TRBV7-9 combines with J gene TRBJ2-5; D possibly corresponds to TRBD2 (6 bases). V shed 5 bases and J shed 5 bases, with 15 bases lying between them. The CDR3 loop spans 14 amino acids. Germline V gene lookup returns CDR1 SEHNR and CDR2 FQNEAQ (reference sequence). The CDR3 loop reads CASSPTGSGETQYF. The CDR3 bases are TGTGCCAGCAGCCCTACCGGGAGCGGGGAGACCCAGTACTTC.

The chain couples TRBV12-2 to TRBJ1-2; whether TRBD1, the table's D call, matches the DNA was not checked. TRBV12-2 is designated a pseudogene. CDR3 length equals 17 residues. This CDR3 is CASRLARPVMTVYGYTF. Written as DNA, the CDR3 is TGTGCAAGTCGCTTAGCGCGTCCGGTTATGACAGTTTATGGCTACACCTTC.

Notes on this clone: In the same sample, other DNA sequences code for this CDR3. The chain links TRBV7-2 to TRBJ2-7, with D unclear. Germline V gene sequence: CDR1 SGHTA, CDR2 FQGNSA. The CDR3 length is 11 residues. Trimming took off 5 bases at V and 4 bases at J, with 6 bases between the two ends. CDR3 protein: CASSLYYEQYF. CDR3 nucleotides: TGTGCCAGCAGCCTTTATTACGAGCAGTACTTC. The complete variable domain, with remaining parts taken from reference TRBV7-2 and TRBJ2-7, reads GAGVSQSPSNKVTEKGKDVELRCDPISGHTALYWYRQSLGQGLEFLIYFQGNSAPDKSGLPSDRFSAERTGGSVSTLTIQRTQQEDSAVYLCASSLYYEQYFGPGTRLTVT.

The CDR3 region is CASSPRQTNYGYTF. In DNA, the CDR3 is TGTGCCAGCTCACCACGGCAGACTAACTATGGCTACACCTTC. The chain is built from TRBV18 and TRBJ1-2; unclear D gene. The germline V and J ends were trimmed by 1 base and 0 bases, with 6 bases remaining between them. This CDR3 comprises 14 residues. Germline assignment: CDR1 KGHSH and CDR2 LQKENI.

The V call is TRBV7-2, the J call TRBJ2-5; D gene ambiguous. CDR3 length equals 16 residues. Germline V lookup: CDR1 SGHTA, CDR2 FQGNSA. V dropped 7 bases and J dropped 3 bases, with 21 bases sitting between them. DNA for the CDR3: TGTGCCAGCACCGAAAGGCGGCAACTGGGGAAAGAGACCCAGTACTTC. It translates to CASTERRQLGKETQYF.

The chain combines TRBV14 with TRBJ2-7, with 10 nucleotides matching TRBD2. The trim removed 4 bases at V and 5 bases at J, leaving 11 bases unmatched. Per germline, CDR1 SGHDN and CDR2 FVKESK. This CDR3 is built from 16 residues. The CDR3 DNA follows: TGTGCCAGCAGCCGGCAGCGGGAGGGCCTCAGGGACGAGCAGTACTTC. Residues: CASSRQREGLRDEQYF. Combining the CDR3 with reference TRBV14 and TRBJ2-7 gives the whole variable domain EAGVTQFPSHSVIEKGQTVTLRCDPISGHDNLYWYRRVMGKEIKFLLHFVKESKQDESGMPNNRFLAERTGGTYSTLKVQPAELEDSGVYFCASSRQREGLRDEQYFGPGTRLTVT.